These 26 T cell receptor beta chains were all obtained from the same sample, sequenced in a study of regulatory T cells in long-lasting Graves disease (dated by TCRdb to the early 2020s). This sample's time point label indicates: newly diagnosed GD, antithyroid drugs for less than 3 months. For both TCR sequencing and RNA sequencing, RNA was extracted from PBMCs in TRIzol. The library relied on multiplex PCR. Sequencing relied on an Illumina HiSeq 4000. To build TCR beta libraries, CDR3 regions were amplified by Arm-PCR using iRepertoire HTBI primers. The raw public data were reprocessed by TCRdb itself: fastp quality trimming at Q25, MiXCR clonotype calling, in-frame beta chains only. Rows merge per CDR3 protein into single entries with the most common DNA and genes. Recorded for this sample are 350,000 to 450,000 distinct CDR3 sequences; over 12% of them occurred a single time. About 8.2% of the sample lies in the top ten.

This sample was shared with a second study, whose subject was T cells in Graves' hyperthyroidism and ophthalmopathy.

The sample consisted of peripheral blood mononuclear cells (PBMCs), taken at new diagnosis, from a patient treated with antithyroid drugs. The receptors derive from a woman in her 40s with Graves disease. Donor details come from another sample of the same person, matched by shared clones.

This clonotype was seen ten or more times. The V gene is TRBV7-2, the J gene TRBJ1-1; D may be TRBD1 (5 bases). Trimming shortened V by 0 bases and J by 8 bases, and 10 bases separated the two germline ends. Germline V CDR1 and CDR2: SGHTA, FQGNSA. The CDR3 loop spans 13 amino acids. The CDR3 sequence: CASSLAYRQEAFF. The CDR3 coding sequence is TGTGCCAGCAGCTTAGCGTACAGGCAAGAAGCTTTCTTT.

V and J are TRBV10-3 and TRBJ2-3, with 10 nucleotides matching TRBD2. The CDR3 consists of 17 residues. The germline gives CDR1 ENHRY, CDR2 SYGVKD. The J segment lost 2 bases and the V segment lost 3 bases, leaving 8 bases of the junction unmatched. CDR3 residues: CAISDVIAGGLTDTQYF. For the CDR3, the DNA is TGTGCCATCAGTGACGTAATAGCGGGAGGTCTCACAGATACGCAGTATTTT.

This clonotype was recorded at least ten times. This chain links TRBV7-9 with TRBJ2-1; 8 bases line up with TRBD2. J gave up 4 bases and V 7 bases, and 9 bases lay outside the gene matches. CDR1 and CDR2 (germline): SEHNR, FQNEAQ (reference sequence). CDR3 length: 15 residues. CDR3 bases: TGTGCCAGCACCGATCTAGCGGGTAGTTACAATGAGCAGTTCTTC. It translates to CASTDLAGSYNEQFF.

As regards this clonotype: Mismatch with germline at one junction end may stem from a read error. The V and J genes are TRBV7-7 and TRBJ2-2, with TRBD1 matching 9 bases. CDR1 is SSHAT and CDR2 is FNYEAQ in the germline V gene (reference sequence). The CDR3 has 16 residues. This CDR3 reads CASSQWTGEVAGELFF. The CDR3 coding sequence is TGTGCTAGCAGCCAATGGACAGGGGAGGTGGCCGGGGAGCTGTTTTTT.

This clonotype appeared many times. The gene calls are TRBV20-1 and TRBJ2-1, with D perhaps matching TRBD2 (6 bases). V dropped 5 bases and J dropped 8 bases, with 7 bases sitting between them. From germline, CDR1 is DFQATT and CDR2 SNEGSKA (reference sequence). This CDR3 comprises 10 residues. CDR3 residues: CSAGEDEQFF. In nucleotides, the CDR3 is TGCAGTGCTGGGGAGGATGAGCAGTTCTTC.

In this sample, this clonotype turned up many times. The CDR3: CATSRDFGSGVVGEQYF. CDR3 nucleotides: TGTGCCACCAGCAGAGATTTCGGCAGCGGGGTTGTGGGCGAGCAGTACTTC. This rearrangement joins TRBV15 to TRBJ2-7; 7 bases line up with TRBD2. Trimming took 0 bases from V and 6 from J; bases not matched to a gene: 14. Per the germline V gene, CDR1 is LNHNV and CDR2 is YYDKDF (reference sequence). The CDR3 loop spans 17 amino acids.

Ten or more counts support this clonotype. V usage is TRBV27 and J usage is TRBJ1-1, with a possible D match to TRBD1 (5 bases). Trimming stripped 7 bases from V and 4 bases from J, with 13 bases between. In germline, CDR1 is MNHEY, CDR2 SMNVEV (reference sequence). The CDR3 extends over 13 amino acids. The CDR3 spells CASKPGRSTEAFF. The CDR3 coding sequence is TGTGCCAGCAAACCGGGGCGGAGCACTGAAGCTTTCTTT.

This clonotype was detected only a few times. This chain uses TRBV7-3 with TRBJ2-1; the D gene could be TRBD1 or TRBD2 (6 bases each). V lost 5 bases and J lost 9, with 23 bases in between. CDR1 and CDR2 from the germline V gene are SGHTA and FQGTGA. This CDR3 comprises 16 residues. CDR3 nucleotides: TGTGCCAGCAGCCCCGCCCTGAGGAGGGGGAGGAGTGAGCAGTTCTTC. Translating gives CASSPALRRGRSEQFF.

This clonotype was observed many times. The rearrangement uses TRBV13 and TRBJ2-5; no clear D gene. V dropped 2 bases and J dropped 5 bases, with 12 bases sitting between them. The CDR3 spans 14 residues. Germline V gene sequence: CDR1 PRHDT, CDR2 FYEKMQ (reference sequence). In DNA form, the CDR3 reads TGTGCCAGCAGCTTATATCCAACGCAGGAGACCCAGTACTTC. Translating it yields CASSLYPTQETQYF. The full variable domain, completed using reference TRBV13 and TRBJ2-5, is AAGVIQSPRHLIKEKRETATLKCYPIPRHDTVYWYQQGPGQDPQFLISFYEKMQSDKGSIPDRFSAQQFSDYHSELNMSSLELGDSALYFCASSLYPTQETQYFGPGTRLLVL.

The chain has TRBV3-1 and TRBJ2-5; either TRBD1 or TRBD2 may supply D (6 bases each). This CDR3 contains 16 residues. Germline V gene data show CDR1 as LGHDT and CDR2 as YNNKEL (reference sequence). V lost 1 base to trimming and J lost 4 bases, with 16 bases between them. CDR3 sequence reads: CASSQAQPEGGETQYF. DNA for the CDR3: TGTGCCAGCAGCCAAGCCCAGCCGGAGGGGGGAGAGACCCAGTACTTC.

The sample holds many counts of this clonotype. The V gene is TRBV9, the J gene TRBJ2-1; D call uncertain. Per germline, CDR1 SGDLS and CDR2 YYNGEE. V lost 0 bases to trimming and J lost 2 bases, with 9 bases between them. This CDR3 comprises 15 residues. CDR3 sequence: CASSVEGLPYNEQFF. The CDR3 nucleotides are TGTGCCAGCAGCGTAGAAGGCCTACCCTACAATGAGCAGTTCTTC. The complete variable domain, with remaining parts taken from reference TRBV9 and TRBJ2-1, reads DSGVTQTPKHLITATGQRVTLRCSPRSGDLSVYWYQQSLDQGLQFLIQYYNGEERAKGNILERFSAQQFPDLHSELNLSSLELGDSALYFCASSVEGLPYNEQFFGPGTRLTVL.

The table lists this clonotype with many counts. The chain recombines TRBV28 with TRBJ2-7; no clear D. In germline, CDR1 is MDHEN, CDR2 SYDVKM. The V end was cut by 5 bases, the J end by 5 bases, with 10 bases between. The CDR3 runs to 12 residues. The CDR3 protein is CASSPPRNEQYF. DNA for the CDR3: TGTGCCAGCAGTCCCCCTCGGAACGAGCAGTACTTC.

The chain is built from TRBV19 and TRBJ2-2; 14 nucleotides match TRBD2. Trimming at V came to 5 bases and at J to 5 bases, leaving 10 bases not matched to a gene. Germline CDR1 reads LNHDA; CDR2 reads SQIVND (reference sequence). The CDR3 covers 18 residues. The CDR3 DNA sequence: TGTGCCAGTAGTCCCCGACTAGCGGGAGGGTCGTTGACCGGGGAGCTGTTTTTT. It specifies CASSPRLAGGSLTGELFF.

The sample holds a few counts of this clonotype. The CDR3 DNA follows: TGCAGCGTTCGGGCAGGGGGCAATGAAAAACTGTTTTTT. Protein sequence: CSVRAGGNEKLFF. The chain recombines TRBV29-1 with TRBJ1-4, with 8 bases fitting TRBD1. CDR3 size: 13 residues. The germline V gene has CDR1 SQVTM and CDR2 ANQGSEA. The junction had 4 bases not matched to a gene; V was cut back by 5 bases and J by 5 bases.

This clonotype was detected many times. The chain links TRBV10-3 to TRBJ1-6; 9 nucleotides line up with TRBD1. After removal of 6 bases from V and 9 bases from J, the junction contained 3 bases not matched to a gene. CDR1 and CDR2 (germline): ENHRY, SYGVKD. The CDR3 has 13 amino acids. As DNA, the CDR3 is TGTGCCATCAGGGGGACAGGGACTTCACCCCTCCACTTT. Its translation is CAIRGTGTSPLHF.

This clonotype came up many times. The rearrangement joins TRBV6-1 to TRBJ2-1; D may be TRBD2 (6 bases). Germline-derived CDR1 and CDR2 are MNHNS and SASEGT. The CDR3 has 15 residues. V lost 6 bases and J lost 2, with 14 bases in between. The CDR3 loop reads CASSPSGGAYNEQFF. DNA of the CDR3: TGTGCCAGCAGCCCCTCCGGCGGGGCCTACAATGAGCAGTTCTTC.

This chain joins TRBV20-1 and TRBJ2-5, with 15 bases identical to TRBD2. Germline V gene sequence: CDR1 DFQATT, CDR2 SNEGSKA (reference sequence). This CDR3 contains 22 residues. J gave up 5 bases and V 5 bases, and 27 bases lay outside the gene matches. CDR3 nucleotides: TGCAGTGCTGGAAGCCGGGACAGGCATATTACGGGACTAGCGGGAGGAGTGGAGACCCAGTACTTC. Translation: CSAGSRDRHITGLAGGVETQYF.

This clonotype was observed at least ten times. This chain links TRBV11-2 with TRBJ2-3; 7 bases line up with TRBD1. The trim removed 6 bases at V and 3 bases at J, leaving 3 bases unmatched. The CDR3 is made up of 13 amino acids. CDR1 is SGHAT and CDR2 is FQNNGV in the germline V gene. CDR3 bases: TGTGCCAGCAGTTGGGGACAGACAGATACGCAGTATTTT. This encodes CASSWGQTDTQYF. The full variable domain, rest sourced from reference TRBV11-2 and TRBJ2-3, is EAGVAQSPRYKIIEKRQSVAFWCNPISGHATLYWYQQILGQGPKLLIQFQNNGVVDDSQLPKDRFSAERLKGVDSTLKIQPAKLEDSAVYLCASSWGQTDTQYFGPGTRLTVL.

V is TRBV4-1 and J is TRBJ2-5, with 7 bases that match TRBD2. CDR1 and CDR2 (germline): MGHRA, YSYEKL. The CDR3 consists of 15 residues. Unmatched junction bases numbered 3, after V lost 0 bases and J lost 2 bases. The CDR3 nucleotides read TGCGCCAGCAGCCAAGAGGGGGGGGGGCAAGAGACCCAGTACTTC. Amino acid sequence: CASSQEGGGQETQYF.

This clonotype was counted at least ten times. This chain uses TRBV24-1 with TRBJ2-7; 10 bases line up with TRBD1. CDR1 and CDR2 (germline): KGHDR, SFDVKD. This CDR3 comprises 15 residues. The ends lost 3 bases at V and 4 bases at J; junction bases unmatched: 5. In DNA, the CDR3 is TGTGCCACCAGTGATCCGGGACAGGGGTCTTACGAGCAGTACTTC. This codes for CATSDPGQGSYEQYF.

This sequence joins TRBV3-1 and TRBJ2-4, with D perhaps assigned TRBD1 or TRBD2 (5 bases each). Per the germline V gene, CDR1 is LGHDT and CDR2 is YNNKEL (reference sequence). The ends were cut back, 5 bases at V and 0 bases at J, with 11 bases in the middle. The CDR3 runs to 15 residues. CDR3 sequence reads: CASSTPGTAKNIQYF. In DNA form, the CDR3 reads TGTGCCAGCAGCACCCCCGGGACAGCCAAAAACATTCAGTACTTC.

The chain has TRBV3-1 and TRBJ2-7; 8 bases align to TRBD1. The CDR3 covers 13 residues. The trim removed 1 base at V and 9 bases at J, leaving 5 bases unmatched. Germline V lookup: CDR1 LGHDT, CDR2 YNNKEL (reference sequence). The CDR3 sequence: CASSQGQGMGQYF. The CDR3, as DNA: TGTGCCAGCAGCCAAGGACAGGGGATGGGGCAGTACTTC.

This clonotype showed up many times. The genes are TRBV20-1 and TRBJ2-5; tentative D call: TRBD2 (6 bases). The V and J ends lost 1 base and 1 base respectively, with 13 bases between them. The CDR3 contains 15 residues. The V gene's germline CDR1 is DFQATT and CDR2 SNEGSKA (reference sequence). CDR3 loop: CSARGVPGAQETQYF. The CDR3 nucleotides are TGCAGTGCTAGAGGAGTCCCGGGAGCCCAAGAGACCCAGTACTTC.

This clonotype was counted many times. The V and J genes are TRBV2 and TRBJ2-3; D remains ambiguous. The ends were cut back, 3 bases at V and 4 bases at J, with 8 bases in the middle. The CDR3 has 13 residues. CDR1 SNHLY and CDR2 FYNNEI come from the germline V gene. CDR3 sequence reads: CASSDTLADTQYF. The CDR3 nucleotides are TGTGCCAGCAGTGACACGCTTGCAGATACGCAGTATTTT.

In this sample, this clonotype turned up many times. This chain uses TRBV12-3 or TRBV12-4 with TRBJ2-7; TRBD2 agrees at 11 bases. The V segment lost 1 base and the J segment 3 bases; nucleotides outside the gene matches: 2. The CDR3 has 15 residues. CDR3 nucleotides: TGTGCCAGCAGTTTAGGACTAGCGGGACTCTACGAGCAGTACTTC. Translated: CASSLGLAGLYEQYF.

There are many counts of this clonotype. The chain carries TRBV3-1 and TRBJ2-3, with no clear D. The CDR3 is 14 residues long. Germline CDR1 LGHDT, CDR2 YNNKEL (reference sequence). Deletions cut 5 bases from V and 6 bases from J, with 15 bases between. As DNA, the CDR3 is TGTGCCAGCAGCTCGCGACTGGATTTGGATACGCAGTATTTT. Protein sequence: CASSSRLDLDTQYF.